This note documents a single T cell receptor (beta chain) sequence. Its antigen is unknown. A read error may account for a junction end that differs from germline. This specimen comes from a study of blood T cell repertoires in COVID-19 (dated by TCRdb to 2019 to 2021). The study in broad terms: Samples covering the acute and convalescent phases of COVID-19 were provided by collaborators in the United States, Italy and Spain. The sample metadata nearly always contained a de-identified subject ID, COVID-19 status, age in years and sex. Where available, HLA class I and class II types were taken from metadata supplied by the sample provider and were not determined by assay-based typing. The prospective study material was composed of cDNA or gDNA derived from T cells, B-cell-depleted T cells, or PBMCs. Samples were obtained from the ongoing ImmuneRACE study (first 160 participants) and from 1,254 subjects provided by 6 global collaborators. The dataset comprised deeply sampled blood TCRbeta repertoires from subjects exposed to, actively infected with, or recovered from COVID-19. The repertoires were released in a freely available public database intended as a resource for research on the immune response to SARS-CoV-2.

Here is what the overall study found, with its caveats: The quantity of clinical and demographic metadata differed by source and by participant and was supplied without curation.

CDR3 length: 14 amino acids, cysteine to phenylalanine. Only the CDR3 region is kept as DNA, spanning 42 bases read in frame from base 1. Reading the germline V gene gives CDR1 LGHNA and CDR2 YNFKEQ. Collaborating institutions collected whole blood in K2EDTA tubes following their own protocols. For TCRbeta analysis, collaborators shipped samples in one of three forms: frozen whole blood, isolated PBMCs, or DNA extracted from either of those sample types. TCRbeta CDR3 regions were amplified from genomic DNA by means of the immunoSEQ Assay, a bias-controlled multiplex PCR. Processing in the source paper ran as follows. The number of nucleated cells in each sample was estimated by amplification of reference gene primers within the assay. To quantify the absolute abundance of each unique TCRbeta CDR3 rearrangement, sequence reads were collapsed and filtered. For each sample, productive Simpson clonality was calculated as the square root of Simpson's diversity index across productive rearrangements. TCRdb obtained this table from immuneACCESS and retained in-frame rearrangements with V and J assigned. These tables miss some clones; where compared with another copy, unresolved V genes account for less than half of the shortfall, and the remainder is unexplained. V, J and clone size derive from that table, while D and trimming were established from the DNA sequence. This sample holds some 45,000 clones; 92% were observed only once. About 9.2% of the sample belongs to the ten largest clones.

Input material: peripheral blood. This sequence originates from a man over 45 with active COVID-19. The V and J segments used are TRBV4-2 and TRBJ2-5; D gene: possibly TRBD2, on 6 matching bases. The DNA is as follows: TGTGCCAGCAGCCCTCCTACTAGCCAAGAGACTCTAAACTTC. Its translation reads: CASSPPTSQETLNF.